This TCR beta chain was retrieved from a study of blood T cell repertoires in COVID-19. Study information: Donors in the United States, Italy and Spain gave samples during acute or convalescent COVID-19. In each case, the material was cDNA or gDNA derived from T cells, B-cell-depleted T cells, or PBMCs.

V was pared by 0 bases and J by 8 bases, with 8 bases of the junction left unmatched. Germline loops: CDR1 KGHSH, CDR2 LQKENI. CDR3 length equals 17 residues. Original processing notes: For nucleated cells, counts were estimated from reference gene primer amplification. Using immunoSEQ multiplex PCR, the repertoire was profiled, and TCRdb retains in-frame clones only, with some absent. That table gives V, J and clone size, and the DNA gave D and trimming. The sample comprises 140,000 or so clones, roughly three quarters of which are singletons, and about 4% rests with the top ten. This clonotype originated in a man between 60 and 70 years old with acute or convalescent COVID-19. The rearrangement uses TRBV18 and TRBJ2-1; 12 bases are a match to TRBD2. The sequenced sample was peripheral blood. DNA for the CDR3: TGTGCCAGCTCACCACCGAGTCTAGCGGGAGGGTACGATGAGCAGTTCTTC. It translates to CASSPPSLAGGYDEQFF.